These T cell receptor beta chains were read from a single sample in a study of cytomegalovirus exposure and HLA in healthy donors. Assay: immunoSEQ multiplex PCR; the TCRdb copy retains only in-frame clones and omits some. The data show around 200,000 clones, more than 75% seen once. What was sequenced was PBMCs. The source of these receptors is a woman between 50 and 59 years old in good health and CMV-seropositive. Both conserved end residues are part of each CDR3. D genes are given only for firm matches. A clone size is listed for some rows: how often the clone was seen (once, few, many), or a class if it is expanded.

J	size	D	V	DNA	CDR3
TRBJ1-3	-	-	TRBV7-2	TGTGCCAGCAGCTTTCGACTCTCTGGAAACACCATATATTTT	CASSFRLSGNTIYF
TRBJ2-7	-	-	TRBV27	TGTGCCAGCAGTTTAACAGGGACCTACGAGCAGTACTTC	CASSLTGTYEQYF
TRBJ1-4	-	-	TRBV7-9	TGTTCCAGCAGCTTAGCAGGATCGGGAAAACTGTTTTTT	CSSSLAGSGKLFF
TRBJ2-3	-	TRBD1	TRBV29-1	TGCAGCGTCGTACCGGGACAGGGTAGCACAGATACGCAGTATTTT	CSVVPGQGSTDTQYF
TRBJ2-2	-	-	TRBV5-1	TGCGCCAGCAGCGCGACGATTAGCGGCCCTAACACCGGGGAGCTGTTTTTT	CASSATISGPNTGELFF
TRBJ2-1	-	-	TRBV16	TGTGCCAGCAGCCTAAATAGGGGGGGCGATGAGCAGTTCTTC	CASSLNRGGDEQFF
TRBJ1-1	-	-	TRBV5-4	TGTGCCAGCAGCCCCGCAGACAGGTTAATGGAGGCTTTCTTT	CASSPADRLMEAFF
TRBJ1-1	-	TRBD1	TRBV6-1	TGTGCCAGCAGTGGCTTCGGACAGGGCACTGAAGCTTTCTTT	CASSGFGQGTEAFF
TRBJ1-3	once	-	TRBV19	TGTGCCAGTAGTGGCCCGGGACTCCTGGACTTTTCCTTCTCTGGAAACACCATATATTTT	CASSGPGLLDFSFSGNTIYF
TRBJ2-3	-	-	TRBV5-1	TGCGCCAGCAGCTTGGCCCGGGGGAGCACAGATACGCAGTATTTT	CASSLARGSTDTQYF
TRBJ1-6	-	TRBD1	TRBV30	TGTGCCTGGCCCCGGGACAGAGGGCGTTCACCCCTCCACTTT	CAWPRDRGRSPLHF
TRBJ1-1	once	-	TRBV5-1	TGCGCCAGCAGCCTGCCGGGTCCCGAGGGCACTGAAGCTTTCTTT	CASSLPGPEGTEAFF
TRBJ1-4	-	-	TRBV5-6	TGTGCCAGCAGCTTACGGGGGGCTAATGAAAAACTGTTTTTT	CASSLRGANEKLFF
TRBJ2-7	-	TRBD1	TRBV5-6	TGTGCCAGCAGCCCTATCCCGGGACAGATCTCCTACGAGCAGTACTTC	CASSPIPGQISYEQYF
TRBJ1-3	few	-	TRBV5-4	TGTGCCAGCAGCAAGGGAGGAGGTAGCTCTGGAAACACCATATATTTT	CASSKGGGSSGNTIYF
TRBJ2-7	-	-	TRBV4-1	TGCGCCAGCAGCCAAGGAGGGACTTTCGGGGAGCAGTACTTC	CASSQGGTFGEQYF
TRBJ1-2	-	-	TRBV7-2	TGTGCCAGCCGGGAGGGACGGTTCTATGGCTACACCTTC	CASREGRFYGYTF
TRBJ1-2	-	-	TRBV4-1	TGCGCCAGCAGCCAATCTCGGACTCAAGGGGGCTACACCTTC	CASSQSRTQGGYTF
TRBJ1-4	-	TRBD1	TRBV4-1	TGCGCCAGCAGCCAAGACCCTGGGACAGCTAATGAAAAACTGTTTTTT	CASSQDPGTANEKLFF
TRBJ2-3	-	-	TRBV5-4	TGTGCCAGCAGCTTTGCGACTTTTACAAAGAATGGGCAGTATTTT	CASSFATFTKNGQYF
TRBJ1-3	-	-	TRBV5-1	TGCGCCAGCAGCGACTCACAGGGAACTGGAAACACCATATATTTT	CASSDSQGTGNTIYF
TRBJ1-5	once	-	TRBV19	TGTGCCAGTAGTAAGCAGGAAATTAGCAATCAGCCCCAGCATTTT	CASSKQEISNQPQHF
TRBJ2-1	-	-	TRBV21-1	TGTGCCAGCAGCAAAGTGGGCAGTTGGGTCTACAATGAGCAGTTCTTC	CASSKVGSWVYNEQFF
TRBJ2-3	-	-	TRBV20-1	TGCAGTGCTACCGACACCTTCCCGGAGTATTTT	CSATDTFPEYF
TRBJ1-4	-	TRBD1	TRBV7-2	TGTGCCAGCAGCCTTGCGGGACAGGGATATGAAAAACTGTTTTTT	CASSLAGQGYEKLFF
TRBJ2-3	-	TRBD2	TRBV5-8	TGTGCCAGCAGTTCGGCGACTAGCGGAACAGATACGCAGTATTTT	CASSSATSGTDTQYF
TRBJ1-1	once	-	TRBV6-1	TGTGCCAGCAGTGAAGCGCTTCGAGGGGGGGGCCCGTTT	CASSEALRGGGPF
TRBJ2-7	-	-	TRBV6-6	TGTGCCAGCAGTTACTCTACCGGGAGAACCTACGAGCAGTACTTC	CASSYSTGRTYEQYF
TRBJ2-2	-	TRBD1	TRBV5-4	TGTGCCAGCAGCCCGGGACAGGGGGCTTCCGGGGAGCTGTTTTTT	CASSPGQGASGELFF
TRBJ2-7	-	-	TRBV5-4	TGTGCCAGCAGCCCTGAGGCAGGGGTCTACGAGCAGTACTTC	CASSPEAGVYEQYF
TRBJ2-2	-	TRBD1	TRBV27	TGTGCCAGCAGTCGCCGGACAGGGGGCGGGGGGGAGCTGTTTTTT	CASSRRTGGGGELFF
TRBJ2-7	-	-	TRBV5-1	TGCGCCAGCAGCTTGGACAACTACGAGCAGTACTTC	CASSLDNYEQYF
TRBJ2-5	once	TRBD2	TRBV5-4	TGTGCCAGCAGCTTGGCCCCCAGGGGCGGGGGGGAGGAGACCCAGTACTTC	CASSLAPRGGGEETQYF
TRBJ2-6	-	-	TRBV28	TGTGCCAGCAGTTCCCCAGGGGTAGGGGCCAACGTCCTGACTTTC	CASSSPGVGANVLTF
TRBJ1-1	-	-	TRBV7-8	TGTGCCAGCAGCTTATCAGGTACGAACACTGAAGCTTTCTTT	CASSLSGTNTEAFF
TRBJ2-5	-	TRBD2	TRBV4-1	TGCGCCAGCAGCCTTGGGACTAGCGGGGCTCAAGAGACCCAGTACTTC	CASSLGTSGAQETQYF
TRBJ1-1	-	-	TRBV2	TGTGCCAGCAGTGAGCAAGCGCTAATGAACACTGAAGCTTTCTTT	CASSEQALMNTEAFF
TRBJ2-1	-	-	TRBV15	TGTGCCACCAGCAGGGTCGGGAGCTCCTACAATGAGCAGTTCTTC	CATSRVGSSYNEQFF
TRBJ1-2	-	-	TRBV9	TGTGCCAGCAGCATAACAGGGACCTCCACCTATGGCTACACCTTC	CASSITGTSTYGYTF
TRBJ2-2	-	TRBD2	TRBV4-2	TGTGCCAGCAGCCAGGAACTAGCGGCCCTTAACGGGGAGCTGTTTTTT	CASSQELAALNGELFF
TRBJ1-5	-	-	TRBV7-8	TGTGCCAGCAGCCCGTCCGGACAGTACAATCAGCCCCAGCATTTT	CASSPSGQYNQPQHF
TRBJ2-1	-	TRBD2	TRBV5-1	TGCGCCAGCAGCTTGAAAGCGGGGAGTGGCAATGAGCAGTTCTTC	CASSLKAGSGNEQFF
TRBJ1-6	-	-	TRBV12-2	TGTGCAAGTCGCTTAGGGCCGAGGACAGGGAATTCACCCCTCCACTTT	CASRLGPRTGNSPLHF
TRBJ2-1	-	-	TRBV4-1	TGCGCCAGCAGCCACCCTAAGGAAGGCGGCAATGAGCAGTTCTTC	CASSHPKEGGNEQFF
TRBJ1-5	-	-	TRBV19	TGTGCCAGAAGACAGCGCAATCAGCCCCAGCATTTT	CARRQRNQPQHF
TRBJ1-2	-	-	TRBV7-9	TGTGCCAGCAGCTTAGTAGGGGCTGGCTACACCTTC	CASSLVGAGYTF
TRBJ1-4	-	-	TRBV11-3	TGTGCCAGCAGCTTAGGGGCTTCAACTAATGAAAAACTGTTTTTT	CASSLGASTNEKLFF
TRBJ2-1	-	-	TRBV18	TGTGCCAGCTCCCCTGCGGAGGTCGACTACAATGAGCAGTTCTTC	CASSPAEVDYNEQFF
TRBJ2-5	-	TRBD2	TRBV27	TGTGCCAGCAGTTTAAGGCTAGCGGGGGCGGGTAGGAAAGAGACCCAGTACTTC	CASSLRLAGAGRKETQYF
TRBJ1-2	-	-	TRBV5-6	TGTGCCAGCAGGGAGCAGGGTTCTGGCTACACCTTC	CASREQGSGYTF
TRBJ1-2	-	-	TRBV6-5	TGTGCCAGCAGTTACTCGTCTCACAGCTATGGCTACACCTTC	CASSYSSHSYGYTF
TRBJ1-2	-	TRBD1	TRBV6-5	TGTGCCAGCAGACTTCAGGGGGCTGGTGGCTACACCTTC	CASRLQGAGGYTF
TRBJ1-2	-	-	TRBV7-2	TGTGCCAGCAGTGGACAGAGCTATGGCTACACCTTC	CASSGQSYGYTF
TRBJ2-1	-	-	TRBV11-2	TGTGCCAGCAGCCGACAGAATGGTTACAATGAGCAGTTCTTC	CASSRQNGYNEQFF
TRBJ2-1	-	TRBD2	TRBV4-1	TGCGCCAGCAGCCAATCGGGCGGGGGGGTTTCAATGAATGAGCAGTTCTTC	CASSQSGGGVSMNEQFF
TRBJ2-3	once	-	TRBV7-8	TGTGCCAGCATCGGGGGAAAAGGCACAGATACGCAGTATTTT	CASIGGKGTDTQYF
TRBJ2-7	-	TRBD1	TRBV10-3	TGTGCCATCAGGGGACAGGGTCTAGACGAGCAGTACTTC	CAIRGQGLDEQYF
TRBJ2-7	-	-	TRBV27	TGTGCCAGCAGCCTCCGAGACTCCTACGAGCAGTACTTC	CASSLRDSYEQYF
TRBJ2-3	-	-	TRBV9	TGTGCCAGCAGCCCTCAACTAAACACAGATACGCAGTATTTT	CASSPQLNTDTQYF
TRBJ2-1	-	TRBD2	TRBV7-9	TGTGCCAGCAGCCACGGCGGGGGGCCCGATAATGAGCAGTTCTTC	CASSHGGGPDNEQFF